These 6 T cell receptor beta chains were sequenced from one sample in a study of cytomegalovirus exposure and HLA in healthy donors. PCR employed 60 Vbeta and 13 Jbeta primers. Libraries were prepared by immunoSEQ multiplex PCR; TCRdb keeps only in-frame clonotypes and omits some of them. Among some 140,000 clones, approximately 74% were seen once, and the ten largest hold 4.3%. The sequenced sample was PBMCs. The receptor source for this set is a man between 18 and 29 years old in good health and CMV-seropositive.

The chain joins TRBV7-8 to TRBJ2-1; 8 positions agree with TRBD1. The CDR3 runs 15 residues. Trimming at V came to 6 bases and at J to 9 bases, leaving 13 bases not matched to a gene. CDR1 and CDR2 from the germline V gene are SGHVS and FQNEAQ. The CDR3 region is CASSPRTGYEVEQFF. In nucleotides, the CDR3 is TGTGCCAGCAGTCCGCGGACAGGGTACGAGGTTGAGCAGTTCTTC.

The chain has TRBV4-2 and TRBJ1-1; the match to TRBD1 covers 7 bases. The trim removed 3 bases at V and 5 bases at J, leaving 15 bases unmatched. CDR3 length: 17 residues. CDR1 is LGHNA, CDR2 YNFKEQ, per germline. In DNA, the CDR3 is TGTGCCAGCAGCCATCTGATTAGAGGGGGCCCGGGGACTGAAGCTTTCTTT. This codes for CASSHLIRGGPGTEAFF.

This clone was counted between two and nine times. The J gene is TRBJ1-1, the V gene TRBV14; D perhaps matches TRBD1 (5 bases). The germline CDR1 and CDR2 sequences are SGHDN and FVKESK. The V end lost 5 bases, the J end lost 0 bases, and 13 bases lay between the germline ends. This CDR3 comprises 15 residues. The CDR3 loop reads CASSLSQGLNTEAFF. CDR3 nucleotide sequence: TGTGCCAGCAGCTTGTCCCAGGGCTTGAACACTGAAGCTTTCTTT.

The chain uses TRBV19 and TRBJ1-2, with 11 bases identical to TRBD1. From germline, CDR1 is LNHDA and CDR2 SQIVND (reference sequence). The CDR3 is 16 amino acids. V lost 2 bases and J lost 8; bases outside the gene matches: 10. The CDR3 loop is CASSIPGQGESRGYTF. In DNA, the CDR3 is TGTGCCAGTAGTATACCGGGACAGGGGGAATCCCGGGGCTACACCTTC.

V and J are TRBV7-2 and TRBJ2-5; possible D gene TRBD2, 5 bases. V lost 3 bases to trimming and J lost 0 bases, with 17 bases between them. From germline, CDR1 is SGHTA and CDR2 FQGNSA. The CDR3 sequence is 17 residues long. In DNA form, the CDR3 reads TGTGCCAGCAGCTTGGGGTGGGGTGTGACTAACCAAGAGACCCAGTACTTC. This codes for CASSLGWGVTNQETQYF.

The chain joins TRBV6-6 to TRBJ2-7; D not certain. Trimming removed 7 bases from V and 0 bases from J, with 7 bases in between. The CDR3 totals 12 residues. CDR1 MNHNY and CDR2 SVGAGI come from the germline V gene (reference sequence). The CDR3 DNA reads as TGTGCCAGCATGGAGCCCTCCTACGAGCAGTACTTC. As protein: CASMEPSYEQYF.